This TCR beta chain emerged from a study of T-cell reconstitution after alpha-beta-depleted transplantation in children. During its preparation, the TCRbeta library received unique molecular identifiers. TCRdb reprocessed the PCR reads via MiXCR and lists one record per CDR3 protein. The table records 330,000 or so distinct CDR3 sequences, 10% of them present only once. The sample holds one count of this clonotype. V was pared by 0 bases and J by 6 bases, with 13 bases between. From germline, CDR1 is SGHAT and CDR2 FQNNGV. The CDR3 loop spans 15 amino acids. The starting material was PBMCs from the stem cell graft donor, obtained from the stem cell graft. This chain uses TRBV11-2 with TRBJ2-3; possible D gene TRBD2, 6 bases. This clonotype was obtained from a human donor who donated a stem cell graft to a child with acute lymphoblastic leukemia. The CDR3 nucleotides read TGTGCCAGCAGCTTAGATCATAGGGGAGGCGATACGCAGTATTTT. It translates to CASSLDHRGGDTQYF.